This paragraph covers one T cell receptor (beta chain) sequence. Its antigen is undetermined. This sample stems from a study of blood T cells in healthy people across ages. Investigators took approximately 9.4 milliliters of peripheral blood from every donor. The CDR3 totals 16 residues. Unmatched junction bases numbered 7, after V lost 5 bases and J lost 4 bases. Germline assignment: CDR1 SGHTA and CDR2 FQGNSA. A second PCR, run for about 7 to 11 cycles, used a sample-barcoded 5' primer plus a J-beta primer mix. Each cDNA molecule was tagged by a template-switch adaptor that had 12 random nucleotides. TCRdb reprocessed the 5' RACE reads with MiXCR, giving one entry per CDR3 protein. The sample carries about 1.1 million distinct CDR3 sequences, more than 30% recorded once. Study results and caveats: With donor CMV status unknown, expanded clonotype changes were possibly confounded. A strong correlation between TCR beta diversity and naive T cell percentage was seen.

The sequenced sample consisted of blood. The TCR originated in a man aged 18 to 29 in good health. V gene TRBV7-2 combines with J gene TRBJ2-3; 12 nucleotides align to TRBD2. CDR3 bases: TGTGCCAGCAGCCGCCCTAGCGGGGGGGCATCAGATACGCAGTATTTT. Translated, it gives CASSRPSGGASDTQYF. The full variable domain, with the rest looked up from reference TRBV7-2 and TRBJ2-3, is GAGVSQSPSNKVTEKGKDVELRCDPISGHTALYWYRQSLGQGLEFLIYFQGNSAPDKSGLPSDRFSAERTGGSVSTLTIQRTQQEDSAVYLCASSRPSGGASDTQYFGPGTRLTVL.